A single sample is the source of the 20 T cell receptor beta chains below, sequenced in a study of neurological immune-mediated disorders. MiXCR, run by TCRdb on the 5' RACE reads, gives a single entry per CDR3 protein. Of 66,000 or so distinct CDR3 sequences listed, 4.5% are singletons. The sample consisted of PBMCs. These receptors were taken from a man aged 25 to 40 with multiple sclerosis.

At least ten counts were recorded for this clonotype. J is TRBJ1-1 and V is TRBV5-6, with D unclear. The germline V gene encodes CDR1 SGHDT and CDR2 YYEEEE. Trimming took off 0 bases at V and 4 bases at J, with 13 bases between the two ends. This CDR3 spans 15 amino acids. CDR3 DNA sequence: TGTGCCAGCAGCTTGGGGAAGGGTGCGGGCACTGAAGCTTTCTTT. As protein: CASSLGKGAGTEAFF.

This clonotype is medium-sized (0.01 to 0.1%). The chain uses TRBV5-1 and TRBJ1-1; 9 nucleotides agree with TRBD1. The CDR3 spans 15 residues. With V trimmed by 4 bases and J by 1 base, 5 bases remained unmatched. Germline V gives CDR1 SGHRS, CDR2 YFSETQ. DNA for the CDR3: TGCGCCAGCAGCCAAACAGGGGGCAGGAACACTGAAGCTTTCTTT. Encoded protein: CASSQTGGRNTEAFF.

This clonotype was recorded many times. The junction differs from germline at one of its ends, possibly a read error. The CDR3 bases are TGTGCCAGCAGCTTAGCGGGTCGAGGGAATTCACCCCTCAACTTT. Its translation is CASSLAGRGNSPLNF. The chain employs TRBV11-2 and TRBJ1-6; D unclear. Germline lookup yields CDR1 SGHAT and CDR2 FQNNGV. The CDR3 contains 15 residues.

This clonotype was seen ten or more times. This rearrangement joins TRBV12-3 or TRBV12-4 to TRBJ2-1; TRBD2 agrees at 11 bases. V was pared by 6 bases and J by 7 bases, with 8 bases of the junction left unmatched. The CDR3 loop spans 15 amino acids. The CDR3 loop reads CASSRLAGNRNEQFF. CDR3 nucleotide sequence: TGTGCCAGCAGCCGACTAGCGGGGAACAGAAATGAGCAGTTCTTC.

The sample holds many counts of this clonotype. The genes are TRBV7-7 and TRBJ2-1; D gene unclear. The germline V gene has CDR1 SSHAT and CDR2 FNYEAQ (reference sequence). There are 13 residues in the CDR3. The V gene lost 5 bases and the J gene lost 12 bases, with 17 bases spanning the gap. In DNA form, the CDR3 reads TGTGCCAGCAGCCTCGGACCCGATAAGGGGCAGTTCTTC. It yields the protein CASSLGPDKGQFF. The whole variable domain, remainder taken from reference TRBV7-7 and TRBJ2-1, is GAGVSQSPRYKVTKRGQDVTLRCDPISSHATLYWYQQALGQGPEFLTYFNYEAQPDKSGLPSDRFSAERPEGSISTLTIQRTEQRDSAMYRCASSLGPDKGQFFGPGTRLTVL.

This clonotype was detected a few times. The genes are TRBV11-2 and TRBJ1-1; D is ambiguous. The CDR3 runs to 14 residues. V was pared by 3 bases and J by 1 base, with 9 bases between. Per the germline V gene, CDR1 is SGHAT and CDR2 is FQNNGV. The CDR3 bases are TGTGCCAGCAGCTTCAGTGAGGAGAACACTGAAGCTTTCTTT. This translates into CASSFSEENTEAFF.

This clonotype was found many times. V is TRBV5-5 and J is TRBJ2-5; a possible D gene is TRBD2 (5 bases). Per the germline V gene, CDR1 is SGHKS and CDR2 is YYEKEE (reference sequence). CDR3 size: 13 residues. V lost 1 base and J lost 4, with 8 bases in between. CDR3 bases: TGTGCCAGCAGCTTGATGGGGAGAGAGACCCAGTACTTC. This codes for CASSLMGRETQYF.

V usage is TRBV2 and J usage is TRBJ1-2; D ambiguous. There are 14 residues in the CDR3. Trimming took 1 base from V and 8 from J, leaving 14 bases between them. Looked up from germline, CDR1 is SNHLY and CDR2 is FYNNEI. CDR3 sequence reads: CASSEGAIERGYTF. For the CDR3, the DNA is TGTGCCAGCAGTGAAGGTGCCATCGAGAGGGGCTACACCTTC.

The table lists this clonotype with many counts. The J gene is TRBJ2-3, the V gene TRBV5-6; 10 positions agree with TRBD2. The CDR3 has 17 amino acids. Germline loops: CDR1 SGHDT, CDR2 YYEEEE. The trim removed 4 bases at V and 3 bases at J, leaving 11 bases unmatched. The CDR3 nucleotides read TGTGCCAGCAGCGGGCGGCTTTTAGCGGGGGGAACAGATACGCAGTATTTT. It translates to CASSGRLLAGGTDTQYF.

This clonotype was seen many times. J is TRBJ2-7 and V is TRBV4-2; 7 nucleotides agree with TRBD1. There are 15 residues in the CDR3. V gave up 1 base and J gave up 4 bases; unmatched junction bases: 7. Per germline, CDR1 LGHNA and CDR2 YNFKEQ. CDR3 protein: CASSQGTGLAYEQYV. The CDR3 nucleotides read TGTGCCAGCAGCCAAGGGACAGGACTTGCGTACGAGCAGTACGTC.

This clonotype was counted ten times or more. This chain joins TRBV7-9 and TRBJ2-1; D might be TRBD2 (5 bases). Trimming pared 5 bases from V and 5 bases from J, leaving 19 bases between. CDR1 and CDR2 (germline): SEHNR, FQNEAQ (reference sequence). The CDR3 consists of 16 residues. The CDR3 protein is CASSREDRELDNEQFF. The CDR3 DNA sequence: TGTGCCAGCAGCCGAGAGGACCGGGAACTAGACAATGAGCAGTTCTTC.

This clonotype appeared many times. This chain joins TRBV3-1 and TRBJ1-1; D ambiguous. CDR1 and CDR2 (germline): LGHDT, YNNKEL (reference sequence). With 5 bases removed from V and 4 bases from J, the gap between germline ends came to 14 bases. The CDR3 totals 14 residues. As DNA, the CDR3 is TGTGCCAGCAGCAATCCCCCCTTCCGCACTGAAGCTTTCTTT. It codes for CASSNPPFRTEAFF.

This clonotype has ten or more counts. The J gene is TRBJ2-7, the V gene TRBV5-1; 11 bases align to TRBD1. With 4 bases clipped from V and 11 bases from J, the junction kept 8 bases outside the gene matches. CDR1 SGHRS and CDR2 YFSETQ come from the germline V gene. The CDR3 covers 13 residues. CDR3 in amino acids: CASSLGTGGKEYV. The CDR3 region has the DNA TGCGCCAGCAGCCTCGGGACAGGGGGAAAGGAGTACGTC.

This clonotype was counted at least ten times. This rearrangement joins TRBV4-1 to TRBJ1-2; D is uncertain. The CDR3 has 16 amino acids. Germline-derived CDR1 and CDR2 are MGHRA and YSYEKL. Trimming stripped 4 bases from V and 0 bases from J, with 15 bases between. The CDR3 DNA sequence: TGCGCCAGCAGCCCGAGATTGACGGCCACTAACTATGGCTACACCTTC. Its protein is CASSPRLTATNYGYTF.

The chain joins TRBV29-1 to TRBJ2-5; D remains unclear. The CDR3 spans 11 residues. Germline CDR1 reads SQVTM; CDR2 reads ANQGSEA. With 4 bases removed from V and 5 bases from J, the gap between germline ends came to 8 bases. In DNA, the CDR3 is TGCAGCGTTGGGCAAAGCGAGACCCAGTACTTC. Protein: CSVGQSETQYF.

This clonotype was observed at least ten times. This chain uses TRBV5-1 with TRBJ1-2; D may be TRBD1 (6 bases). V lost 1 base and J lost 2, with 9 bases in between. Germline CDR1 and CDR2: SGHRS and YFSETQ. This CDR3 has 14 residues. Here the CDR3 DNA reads TGCGCCAGCAGCTTGTCCGGGGGCAACTATGGCTACACCTTC. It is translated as CASSLSGGNYGYTF.

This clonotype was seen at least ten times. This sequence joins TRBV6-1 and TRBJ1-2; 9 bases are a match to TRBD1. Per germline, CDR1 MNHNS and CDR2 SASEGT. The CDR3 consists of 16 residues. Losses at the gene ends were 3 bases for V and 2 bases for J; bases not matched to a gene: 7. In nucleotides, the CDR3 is TGTGCCAGCAGTGAGGGACAGGGATACCTGAACTATGGCTACACCTTC. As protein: CASSEGQGYLNYGYTF.

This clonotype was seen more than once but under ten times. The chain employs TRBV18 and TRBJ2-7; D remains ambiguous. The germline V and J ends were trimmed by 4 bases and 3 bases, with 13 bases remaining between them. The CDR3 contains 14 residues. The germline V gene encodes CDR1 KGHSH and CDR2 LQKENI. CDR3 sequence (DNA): TGTGCCAGCTCACTTAAGCCCAGATTCTACGAGCAGTACTTC. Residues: CASSLKPRFYEQYF.

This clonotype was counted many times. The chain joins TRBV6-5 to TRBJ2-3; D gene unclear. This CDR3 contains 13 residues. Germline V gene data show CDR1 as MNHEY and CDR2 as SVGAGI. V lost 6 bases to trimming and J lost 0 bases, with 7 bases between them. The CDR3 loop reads CASSQYSTDTQYF. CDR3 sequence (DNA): TGTGCCAGCAGCCAATATAGCACAGATACGCAGTATTTT.

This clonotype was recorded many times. CDR3 in amino acids: CASSPRDRTGELFF. As DNA, the CDR3 is TGTGCCAGCAGCCCCCGGGACAGGACCGGGGAGCTGTTTTTT. The genes are TRBV7-9 and TRBJ2-2; TRBD1 matches 8 bases. The CDR3 spans 14 residues. Germline V gives CDR1 SEHNR, CDR2 FQNEAQ (reference sequence). Trimming at V came to 5 bases and at J to 5 bases, leaving 4 bases not matched to a gene. Drawing the rest from reference TRBV7-9 and TRBJ2-2, the complete variable domain is DTGVSQNPRHKITKRGQNVTFRCDPISEHNRLYWYRQTLGQGPEFLTYFQNEAQLEKSRLLSDRFSAERPKGSFSTLEIQRTEQGDSAMYLCASSPRDRTGELFFGEGSRLTVL.